The sequence of this TCR beta chain was determined in a study of glioma-infiltrating T cells. Looking at the study overall: Before surgery, glioma patients received dexamethasone for at most six days.

This clonotype has ten or more counts. What it binds is not known. Whole-study results and caveats: Signature shared blood CDR3 motifs were enriched in low-divergence and depleted in high-divergence patients.

This CDR3 contains 18 residues. The V gene end was trimmed by 0 bases and the J gene end by 3 bases; junction bases not matched to a gene: 9. Germline assignment: CDR1 LNHNV and CDR2 YYDKDF (reference sequence). TCR alpha and beta CDR3 regions were amplified from RNA using iRepertoire nested multiplex PCR. Tissue mRNA or PBMC total RNA, about 95-450 ng, went into one-step reverse transcription and amplification. A single record per CDR3 protein comes from TCRdb applying MiXCR to the multiplex PCR reads. The sample lists around 390,000 distinct CDR3 sequences; roughly 41% were seen once. Input material: glioma tissue, nonneoplastic brain tissue, or PBMCs (not recorded which). V gene TRBV15 combines with J gene TRBJ1-1, with 11 nucleotides matching TRBD1. This clonotype originated in a human donor with low-grade glioma or glioblastoma, undergoing nonglioma brain surgery, or in good health (not recorded which). DNA of the CDR3: TGTGCCACCAGCAGAGATCGACGGGACAGGGGGAGGGACACTGAAGCTTTCTTT. As protein: CATSRDRRDRGRDTEAFF. Using reference TRBV15 and TRBJ1-1 for the parts outside the CDR3, the full variable domain is DAMVIQNPRYQVTQFGKPVTLSCSQTLNHNVMYWYQQKSSQAPKLLFHYYDKDFNNEADTPDNFQSRRPNTSFCFLDIRSPGLGDTAMYLCATSRDRRDRGRDTEAFFGQGTRLTVV.